Below, 19 T cell receptor beta chains from the same sample are listed, as sequenced in a study of human T cells and chemical hapten exposure. Time point denoted: pre-sensitization, week 0. Treatment indicated: therapeutic diphenylcyclopropenone sensitization with weekly scalp DPC. Via MiXCR, TCRdb re-called the RACE reads, giving one row per CDR3 protein. Of 180,000 or so distinct CDR3 sequences in the sample, approximately 29% were seen once. The specimen comprised whole blood, sampled in connection with sensitization to the hapten diphenylcyclopropenone (DPC). Source of these receptors: a woman in her twenties or thirties with alopecia areata. Some clones in this sample may be carry-over from other donors' samples.

This clonotype showed up many times. J is TRBJ2-5 and V is TRBV6-2 or TRBV6-3; either TRBD1 or TRBD2 may fit D (6 bases each). Germline CDR1 is MNHEY and CDR2 is SVGEGT. V lost 2 bases, J lost 2 bases, and 15 bases lay in between. The CDR3 contains 16 residues. The CDR3 coding sequence is TGTGCCAGCAGTTACAAGTTCGGGGGCAGACAAGAGACCCAGTACTTC. Protein sequence: CASSYKFGGRQETQYF.

V gene TRBV28 combines with J gene TRBJ2-1, with a weak D call TRBD1 (6 bases). There are 17 residues in the CDR3. The germline V and J ends were trimmed by 4 bases and 8 bases, with 24 bases remaining between them. Germline CDR1 reads MDHEN; CDR2 reads SYDVKM. In DNA form, the CDR3 reads TGTGCCAGCAGTTCACCAATAACAGGGCCCTCAGGGGATGAGCAGTTCTTC. Its protein product is CASSSPITGPSGDEQFF.

There are a few counts of this clonotype. Here the CDR3 DNA reads TGTGCCAGCAGTTTAGGGGGGGAGAGCTACACCTTC. Amino acid sequence: CASSLGGESYTF. The chain combines TRBV12-3 or TRBV12-4 with TRBJ1-2, with D possibly TRBD1 on 5 matching bases. V was clipped by 1 base and J by 9 bases, with 9 bases between them. The length of the CDR3 is 12 residues.

In regard to this clonotype: One end of the junction is discordant with germline, which a read error may explain. V gene TRBV11-3 combines with J gene TRBJ2-1; TRBD1 matches 10 bases. Germline CDR1 SGHNT, CDR2 YENEEA. The CDR3 has 15 amino acids. CDR3 region: CASSLGQGSNNEQIF. Here the CDR3 DNA reads TGTGCCAGCAGCCTGGGACAGGGGTCCAACAATGAGCAGATCTTC.

Only a few counts were recorded for this clonotype. The J gene is TRBJ1-4, the V gene TRBV28, with D possibly TRBD1 on 6 matching bases. CDR1 and CDR2 from the germline V gene are MDHEN and SYDVKM. The CDR3 runs to 15 residues. Between the trimmed V and J ends, which lost 6 bases and 8 bases, there was a span of 19 bases. The CDR3 DNA reads TGTGCCAGCAGGCAACCGGGACAAGGTCAAGAAAAACTGTTTTTT. This sequence encodes CASRQPGQGQEKLFF.

This clonotype was seen more than once but under ten times. The CDR3 is CASSIRGQGGNEQFF. Here the CDR3 DNA reads TGTGCCAGCAGCATTAGAGGACAGGGGGGCAATGAGCAGTTCTTC. The chain couples TRBV9 to TRBJ2-1; 10 bases line up with TRBD1. The V gene's germline CDR1 is SGDLS and CDR2 YYNGEE. V lost 4 bases to trimming and J lost 6 bases; unmatched junction nucleotides: 7. There are 15 residues in the CDR3.

The genes are TRBV20-1 and TRBJ2-3, with TRBD1 matching over 9 bases. Germline V gene sequence: CDR1 DFQATT, CDR2 SNEGSKA (reference sequence). V lost 5 bases and J lost 6; bases outside the gene matches: 3. The CDR3 has 12 amino acids. CDR3 sequence: CSARQGGDTQYF. The CDR3 DNA follows: TGCAGTGCTCGACAGGGGGGGGATACGCAGTATTTT.

This clonotype was counted once. The chain employs TRBV6-2 or TRBV6-3 and TRBJ1-6, with a tentative D call TRBD1 (6 bases). This CDR3 is 16 amino acids long. Germline loops: CDR1 MNHEY, CDR2 SVGEGT. V was pared by 6 bases and J by 0 bases, with 12 bases between. CDR3 nucleotides: TGTGCCAGCAGGAAAGGACAGAGCTCCTATAATTCACCCCTCCACTTT. Its protein is CASRKGQSSYNSPLHF.

The V gene is TRBV6-1, the J gene TRBJ2-2, with 9 bases that match TRBD1. The V segment lost 5 bases and the J segment 1 base; nucleotides outside the gene matches: 17. Germline V gene sequence: CDR1 MNHNS, CDR2 SASEGT. The CDR3 totals 20 residues. CDR3 loop: CASSRPIPDRGALNTGELFF. In nucleotides, the CDR3 is TGTGCCAGCAGTCGCCCCATTCCCGACAGGGGGGCCCTGAACACCGGGGAGCTGTTTTTT.

V gene TRBV20-1 combines with J gene TRBJ1-5; 12 positions agree with TRBD1. The CDR3 is 15 residues long. The germline CDR1 and CDR2 sequences are DFQATT and SNEGSKA (reference sequence). V was clipped by 6 bases and J by 4 bases; unmatched bases: 7. CDR3 sequence (DNA): TGCAGTGCGTCGCCGGGACAGGGGGCGAATCAGCCCCAGCATTTT. It translates to CSASPGQGANQPQHF.

This clonotype has only one observation. V is TRBV12-3 or TRBV12-4 and J is TRBJ1-4; D uncertain. CDR3 length: 15 residues. V lost 1 base and J lost 0, with 6 bases in between. The CDR3 loop is CASSLGTATNEKLFF. DNA for the CDR3: TGTGCCAGCAGTTTAGGGACGGCAACTAATGAAAAACTGTTTTTT.

In its sample, this clonotype was seen a few times. The chain has TRBV27 and TRBJ2-7, with 8 bases aligning to TRBD1. The CDR3 totals 15 residues. V shed 2 bases, J shed 8 bases, and the junction held 11 bases outside the gene matches. Germline assignment: CDR1 MNHEY and CDR2 SMNVEV (reference sequence). The CDR3 nucleotides are TGTGCCAGCAGTTTACACCGGGACAGGTTGTTTCAGCAGTACTTC. Residues: CASSLHRDRLFQQYF.

V gene TRBV15 combines with J gene TRBJ2-5; perhaps TRBD1 as D (6 bases). CDR1 is LNHNV, CDR2 YYDKDF, per germline (reference sequence). The V end lost 2 bases, the J end lost 3 bases, and 10 bases lay between the germline ends. The CDR3 is 14 residues long. CDR3 coding DNA: TGTGCCACCAGCAGACCAGGGGCGGAAGAGACCCAGTACTTC. Encoded protein: CATSRPGAEETQYF.

This clonotype has at least ten counts. J is TRBJ2-2 and V is TRBV28; no reliable D call. The CDR3 runs 13 residues. Trimming left V 7 bases short and J 2 bases short, with 8 bases between. In germline, CDR1 is MDHEN, CDR2 SYDVKM. CDR3 sequence reads: CASNSRNTGELFF. The CDR3 nucleotides read TGTGCCAGCAACTCCAGAAACACCGGGGAGCTGTTTTTT. Variable domain in full (rest from reference TRBV28 and TRBJ2-2): DVKVTQSSRYLVKRTGEKVFLECVQDMDHENMFWYRQDPGLGLRLIYFSYDVKMKEKGDIPEGYSVSREKKERFSLILESASTNQTSMYLCASNSRNTGELFFGEGSRLTVL.

This clonotype has just a few counts. CDR3: CASSLGERQGQYF. CDR3 coding DNA: TGTGCCAGCAGCTTGGGTGAAAGACAAGGGCAGTACTTC. This chain links TRBV5-6 with TRBJ2-7, with D unclear. The germline V gene has CDR1 SGHDT and CDR2 YYEEEE. The V end lost 0 bases, the J end lost 9 bases, and 13 bases lay between the germline ends. CDR3 size: 13 residues.

The rearrangement joins TRBV7-8 to TRBJ2-3; the match to TRBD2 covers 7 bases. From germline, CDR1 is SGHVS and CDR2 FQNEAQ. The CDR3 runs to 17 residues. J gave up 0 bases and V 4 bases, and 10 bases lay outside the gene matches. The CDR3 loop is CASSSRGGGSSTDTQYF. In DNA form, the CDR3 reads TGTGCCAGCAGCTCCCGTGGCGGGGGTTCTAGCACAGATACGCAGTATTTT.

The rearrangement links TRBV4-2 to TRBJ2-1; tentative D call: TRBD2 (5 bases). V lost 0 bases and J 10 bases, leaving 13 bases between the germline ends. CDR1 is LGHNA and CDR2 is YNFKEQ in the germline V gene. The CDR3 spans 14 residues. In DNA form, the CDR3 reads TGTGCCAGCAGCCAAGATAGTGGGCCGGGGGAGCAGTTCTTC. Translation: CASSQDSGPGEQFF.

The chain joins TRBV2 to TRBJ2-4, with 11 bases matching TRBD2. Unmatched junction bases numbered 7, after V lost 6 bases and J lost 6 bases. The CDR3 totals 15 residues. The germline CDR1 and CDR2 sequences are SNHLY and FYNNEI. Here the CDR3 DNA reads TGTGCCAGCAGGCAACTAGCGGGAGAGGGAAACATTCAGTACTTC. Protein product: CASRQLAGEGNIQYF.

This chain connects TRBV28 to TRBJ1-4; D gene ambiguous. Trimming cost V 5 bases and J 0 bases, with 4 bases left between them. From germline, CDR1 is MDHEN and CDR2 SYDVKM. The CDR3 is made up of 13 amino acids. This CDR3 reads CASSVATNEKLFF. CDR3 in DNA: TGTGCCAGCAGTGTTGCAACTAATGAAAAACTGTTTTTT.